The sequence of this T cell receptor beta chain was determined in a study of blood T cell repertoires in COVID-19. Overall study: Sample material is recorded as cDNA or gDNA derived from T cells, B-cell-depleted T cells, or PBMCs.

CDR3 length: 16 residues. The J segment lost 0 bases and the V segment lost 5 bases, leaving 8 bases of the junction unmatched. Germline V gene lookup returns CDR1 SGHTA and CDR2 FQGNSA. The repertoire was sequenced with immunoSEQ multiplex PCR; TCRdb's copy has only in-frame clones and lacks some. Here the sample spans 230,000 or so clones, roughly 88% being singletons. The rearrangement joins TRBV7-2 to TRBJ2-3, with 7 bases identical to TRBD2. The sequence derives from a woman between 40 and 50 years old with acute COVID-19. The sample consisted of PBMCs or T cells enriched from blood (not recorded which). The CDR3 reads CASSTLLAGSTDTQYF. CDR3 nucleotides: TGTGCCAGCAGCACCCTCTTAGCGGGCAGCACAGATACGCAGTATTTT.